What follows are 16 T cell receptor beta chains derived from one specimen sequenced in a study of T-cell memory formation after mild COVID-19. Using its own MiXCR run on the 5' RACE reads, TCRdb lists one record per CDR3 protein. The sample yields around 300,000 distinct CDR3 sequences, roughly 13% seen once. Input material: PBMCs or a T cell subset sorted from them (not recorded which). The receptors were gathered from a man aged 18 to 30 who had mild COVID-19 (a few samples of this study predate the infection). Cell type and time point are not known.

This clonotype was counted between two and nine times. The chain is built from TRBV29-1 and TRBJ2-3, with D unclear. V lost 3 bases and J lost 0, with 7 bases in between. Looked up from germline, CDR1 is SQVTM and CDR2 is ANQGSEA. This CDR3 is 13 amino acids long. CDR3 coding DNA: TGCAGCGTTGACCTTTCGAGCACAGATACGCAGTATTTT. Amino acids: CSVDLSSTDTQYF.

The gene calls are TRBV5-4 and TRBJ2-7; tentative D call: TRBD2 (5 bases). The germline V and J ends were trimmed by 4 bases and 3 bases, with 14 bases remaining between them. CDR3 size: 14 residues. Per germline, CDR1 SGHNT and CDR2 YYREEE (reference sequence). CDR3 residues: CASSPLGRSYEQYF. The CDR3 DNA reads TGTGCCAGCAGCCCTTTAGGGAGAAGCTACGAGCAGTACTTC.

This chain links TRBV7-2 with TRBJ1-2, with D tentatively TRBD1 (5 bases). Germline V lookup: CDR1 SGHTA, CDR2 FQGNSA. The CDR3 extends over 14 amino acids. V dropped 3 bases and J dropped 4 bases, with 12 bases sitting between them. This CDR3 is CASSLGPGSYGYTF. The DNA for the CDR3 is TGTGCCAGCAGCTTGGGGCCTGGATCCTATGGCTACACCTTC.

The chain uses TRBV7-9 and TRBJ1-3; D not certain. CDR1 is SEHNR and CDR2 is FQNEAQ in the germline V gene (reference sequence). V was trimmed by 1 base and J by 6 bases, leaving 10 bases between them. CDR3 length: 14 residues. CDR3 nucleotides: TGTGCCAGCAGCTTAGAGGGTGGAGAAAACACCATATATTTT. It codes for CASSLEGGENTIYF.

The chain links TRBV7-2 to TRBJ2-7, with D perhaps assigned TRBD1 or TRBD2 (5 bases each). Trimming stripped 5 bases from V and 0 bases from J, with 17 bases between. CDR1 and CDR2 from the germline V gene are SGHTA and FQGNSA. This CDR3 is 16 amino acids long. The CDR3 coding sequence is TGTGCCAGCAGCCCTCCTCGGGACCGGAGCTCCTACGAGCAGTACTTC. Protein sequence: CASSPPRDRSSYEQYF.

Only a few counts were recorded for this clonotype. The rearrangement uses TRBV7-2 and TRBJ2-7; 8 nucleotides agree with TRBD1. Germline values: CDR1 SGHTA, CDR2 FQGNSA. CDR3 length equals 14 residues. After removal of 5 bases from V and 13 bases from J, the junction contained 16 bases not matched to a gene. The CDR3 DNA reads as TGTGCCAGCAGCCCCTCAGGGGGCCGGACGACTCCCTACTTC. Encoded protein: CASSPSGGRTTPYF.

The rearrangement joins TRBV2 to TRBJ2-3; no clear D. The germline gives CDR1 SNHLY, CDR2 FYNNEI. The CDR3 has 16 amino acids. Between the trimmed V and J ends, which lost 1 base and 0 bases, there was a span of 11 bases. The CDR3 nucleotides are TGTGCCAGCAGTGAAGGGCAGATCACTAGCACAGATACGCAGTATTTT. Translating gives CASSEGQITSTDTQYF.

In this sample, this clonotype turned up many times. The CDR3 loop reads CSARQGDTEAFF. CDR3 nucleotide sequence: TGCAGTGCTAGGCAGGGGGACACTGAAGCTTTCTTT. V gene TRBV20-1 combines with J gene TRBJ1-1; 7 bases fit TRBD1. Per the germline V gene, CDR1 is DFQATT and CDR2 is SNEGSKA (reference sequence). V gave up 3 bases and J gave up 3 bases; unmatched junction bases: 1. The CDR3 length is 12 residues.

J is TRBJ2-5 and V is TRBV4-1; tentatively, D is TRBD2 (5 bases). Germline V lookup: CDR1 MGHRA, CDR2 YSYEKL. V was shortened by 0 bases and J by 5 bases, with 10 bases between the two germline ends. This CDR3 is built from 14 residues. CDR3 sequence reads: CASSQDRGWETQYF. In DNA, the CDR3 is TGCGCCAGCAGCCAAGACCGGGGTTGGGAGACCCAGTACTTC.

Only a few counts were recorded for this clonotype. V gene TRBV28 combines with J gene TRBJ2-3, with D maybe TRBD1 (8 bases). The germline V gene has CDR1 MDHEN and CDR2 SYDVKM. Trimming cost V 8 bases and J 1 base, with 19 bases left between them. CDR3 length: 16 residues. The CDR3 sequence: CASRPQGAGGTDTQYF. Written as DNA, the CDR3 is TGTGCCAGCCGACCTCAGGGGGCGGGGGGCACAGATACGCAGTATTTT. Filled out from reference TRBV28 and TRBJ2-3, the complete variable domain reads DVKVTQSSRYLVKRTGEKVFLECVQDMDHENMFWYRQDPGLGLRLIYFSYDVKMKEKGDIPEGYSVSREKKERFSLILESASTNQTSMYLCASRPQGAGGTDTQYFGPGTRLTVL.

The gene calls are TRBV27 and TRBJ2-2; D gene unclear. The CDR3 is 16 amino acids. Trimming shortened V by 2 bases and J by 0 bases, and 10 bases separated the two germline ends. Per the germline V gene, CDR1 is MNHEY and CDR2 is SMNVEV (reference sequence). The CDR3 bases are TGTGCCAGCAGTTTACTGGGTTTTCCGAACACCGGGGAGCTGTTTTTT. Amino acids: CASSLLGFPNTGELFF.

J is TRBJ2-5 and V is TRBV27, with D uncertain. V lost 5 bases and J 4 bases, leaving 11 bases between the germline ends. The CDR3 runs to 13 residues. The germline V gene has CDR1 MNHEY and CDR2 SMNVEV (reference sequence). The CDR3, as DNA: TGTGCCAGCAGTCCAATAGGTTTAGAGACCCAGTACTTC. It specifies CASSPIGLETQYF.

V and J are TRBV6-4 and TRBJ2-3; 7 positions agree with TRBD2. CDR1 and CDR2 from the germline V gene are MRHNA and SNTAGT. V lost 2 bases, J lost 0 bases, and 5 bases stayed unmatched. This CDR3 comprises 16 residues. CDR3: CASSDAPGGSTDTQYF. The CDR3 nucleotides read TGTGCCAGCAGTGACGCCCCGGGGGGAAGCACAGATACGCAGTATTTT.

This clonotype was observed at least ten times. The chain is built from TRBV4-1 and TRBJ2-1, with 7 bases fitting TRBD2. Unmatched junction bases numbered 8, after V lost 1 base and J lost 5 bases. CDR3 length equals 16 residues. Germline loops: CDR1 MGHRA, CDR2 YSYEKL. This CDR3 is CASSQAPSGLNNEQFF. In DNA, the CDR3 is TGCGCCAGCAGCCAAGCCCCTAGCGGACTCAACAATGAGCAGTTCTTC.

Many counts were recorded for this clonotype. The gene calls are TRBV7-2 and TRBJ2-7, with D unresolved. V shed 1 base and J shed 0 bases, with 13 bases lying between them. The CDR3 consists of 16 residues. Germline V gives CDR1 SGHTA, CDR2 FQGNSA. This CDR3 reads CASSLDSDASSYEQYF. The CDR3 nucleotides read TGTGCCAGCAGCTTAGATTCGGACGCGAGCTCCTACGAGCAGTACTTC.

V is TRBV4-1 and J is TRBJ2-3; D remains ambiguous. The CDR3 loop spans 16 amino acids. Germline V lookup: CDR1 MGHRA, CDR2 YSYEKL. V was cut by 1 base and J by 0 bases, with 11 bases left in between. The CDR3 sequence: CASSQGRGPSTDTQYF. The CDR3 DNA reads TGCGCCAGCAGCCAAGGACGTGGGCCTAGCACAGATACGCAGTATTTT.